These 32 T cell receptor beta chains came from one sample sequenced in a study of shared clonotypes between healthy human individuals. The protocol was immunoSEQ multiplex PCR, while the TCRdb copy is restricted to in-frame clones and leaves out a portion. The sample lists approximately 340,000 clones; around 79% were seen once. Sequencing was performed on memory CD4+ T cells sorted from blood. Subset here: CD45RA-negative fraction. The receptors come from a man aged 25 to 45 in good health.

This clone has more than one count but fewer than ten. V gene TRBV29-1 combines with J gene TRBJ2-7; D is perhaps TRBD2 (6 bases). V was cut by 4 bases and J by 3 bases, with 10 bases left in between. From germline, CDR1 is SQVTM and CDR2 ANQGSEA. CDR3 length equals 12 residues. Here the CDR3 DNA reads TGCAGCGTTGGACTAGGAATCTACGAGCAGTACTTC. Protein product: CSVGLGIYEQYF.

The rearrangement uses TRBV10-2 and TRBJ2-1, with 11 positions matching TRBD2. This CDR3 has 18 amino acids. Germline V lookup: CDR1 WSHSY, CDR2 SAAADI. Trimming at V came to 3 bases and at J to 10 bases, leaving 17 bases not matched to a gene. In DNA, the CDR3 is TGCGCCAGCAGTGACTATCGGACTAGCGGGCGGAACCGGGGGGAGCAGTTCTTC. Its protein is CASSDYRTSGRNRGEQFF.

The chain carries TRBV6-5 and TRBJ2-7; D may be TRBD2 (5 bases). The CDR3 is made up of 14 amino acids. Trimming left V 6 bases short and J 4 bases short, with 16 bases between. Germline values: CDR1 MNHEY, CDR2 SVGAGI. The CDR3 protein is CASSSPLARYEQYF. CDR3 in DNA: TGTGCCAGCAGCTCCCCCCTAGCCAGGTACGAGCAGTACTTC.

Comment on this clone: A much bigger clone sits one base away, suggesting this may be a read error. The chain joins TRBV5-4 to TRBJ2-3, with 8 bases fitting TRBD1. The CDR3 extends over 15 amino acids. V shed 0 bases and J 0 bases; nucleotides not matched to a gene: 0. CDR1 SGHNT and CDR2 YYREEE come from the germline V gene (reference sequence). The CDR3, as DNA: TGTGCCAGCAGCTTGGGACAGGGGAGCACAGATACGCAGTATTTT. Translation gives CASSLGQGSTDTQYF.

This clone was detected a few times. This chain joins TRBV9 and TRBJ1-5; D gene unclear. Germline V gene lookup returns CDR1 SGDLS and CDR2 YYNGEE. V was clipped by 7 bases and J by 4 bases, with 9 bases between them. The CDR3 extends over 12 amino acids. The CDR3 sequence is CASGESNQPQHF. The CDR3 coding sequence is TGTGCCAGCGGGGAGTCAAATCAGCCCCAGCATTTT.

The table lists this clone with a count of one. V usage is TRBV6-5 and J usage is TRBJ2-2; D gene unclear. The ends were cut back, 7 bases at V and 6 bases at J, with 15 bases in the middle. Per the germline V gene, CDR1 is MNHEY and CDR2 is SVGAGI. The CDR3 runs 14 residues. CDR3 DNA sequence: TGTGCCAGCACCCTCACCGAAATATCCGGGGAGCTGTTTTTT. Translating gives CASTLTEISGELFF.

The V call is TRBV18, the J call TRBJ1-1; TRBD1 might be the D (5 bases). The CDR3 sequence is 15 residues long. Trimming took off 4 bases at V and 3 bases at J, with 15 bases between the two ends. In germline, CDR1 is KGHSH, CDR2 LQKENI. The CDR3 DNA is TGTGCCAGCTCACTGGGGCTACAGGACCACACTGAAGCTTTCTTT. As protein: CASSLGLQDHTEAFF.

V and J are TRBV11-2 and TRBJ2-7; TRBD1 aligns across 9 bases. Germline assignment: CDR1 SGHAT and CDR2 FQNNGV. The CDR3 length is 15 residues. The V and J ends lost 5 bases and 4 bases, in that order; junction bases with no gene match: 9. CDR3 region: CASSVPGQGRYEQYF. In nucleotides, the CDR3 is TGTGCCAGCAGCGTACCGGGACAGGGAAGGTACGAGCAGTACTTC.

The CDR3 bases are TGTGCCAGCAGCTTAATAGGCAGGGCTGAATTTGAGACCCAGTACTTC. It is translated as CASSLIGRAEFETQYF. This chain links TRBV11-2 with TRBJ2-5; D might be TRBD1 (5 bases). Germline CDR1 is SGHAT and CDR2 is FQNNGV. The CDR3 has 16 residues. The V end lost 2 bases, the J end lost 5 bases, and 18 bases lay between the germline ends.

A single count supports this clone. The chain employs TRBV6-1 and TRBJ2-1, with TRBD2 matching over 11 bases. This CDR3 has 19 residues. V lost 0 bases, J lost 9 bases, and 16 bases stayed unmatched. CDR1 is MNHNS and CDR2 is SASEGT in the germline V gene. The CDR3 DNA sequence: TGTGCCAGCAGTGAAGCGCTAACTAGCGGGAGAAGTTCTATTGGTGAGCAGTTCTTC. Amino acid sequence: CASSEALTSGRSSIGEQFF.

A single count supports this clone. The gene calls are TRBV5-4 and TRBJ2-7; TRBD1 agrees at 7 bases. CDR1 is SGHNT, CDR2 YYREEE, per germline (reference sequence). With 4 bases clipped from V and 0 bases from J, the junction kept 7 bases outside the gene matches. This CDR3 contains 15 residues. CDR3 in amino acids: CASSQSRGTSYEQYF. The CDR3 bases are TGTGCCAGCAGCCAGAGCAGGGGGACCTCCTACGAGCAGTACTTC. Combining the CDR3 with reference TRBV5-4 and TRBJ2-7 gives the whole variable domain ETGVTQSPTHLIKTRGQQVTLRCSSQSGHNTVSWYQQALGQGPQFIFQYYREEENGRGNFPPRFSGLQFPNYSSELNVNALELDDSALYLCASSQSRGTSYEQYFGPGTRLTVT.

This clone was counted many times. The CDR3, as DNA: TGTGCCAGCAGACAGGGGGCATCGGGACAGCCCCAGCATTTT. Translation: CASRQGASGQPQHF. The V call is TRBV6-1, the J call TRBJ1-5, with TRBD1 identical over 9 bases. CDR1 and CDR2 from the germline V gene are MNHNS and SASEGT. Unmatched junction bases numbered 7, after V lost 6 bases and J lost 7 bases. The CDR3 is 14 amino acids.

The chain is built from TRBV11-2 and TRBJ1-5; D remains unclear. CDR1 and CDR2 from the germline V gene are SGHAT and FQNNGV. The CDR3 spans 13 residues. The ends were cut back, 1 base at V and 1 base at J, with 2 bases in the middle. CDR3 sequence (DNA): TGTGCCAGCAGCTTAGCCAGCAATCAGCCCCAGCATTTT. It is translated as CASSLASNQPQHF.

The chain combines TRBV18 with TRBJ2-1, with unresolved D. V was trimmed by 5 bases and J by 13 bases, leaving 15 bases between them. The CDR3 is made up of 12 amino acids. Germline V lookup: CDR1 KGHSH, CDR2 LQKENI. CDR3 loop: CASSGDLLSQFF. DNA of the CDR3: TGTGCCAGCTCAGGAGACCTCCTGAGTCAGTTCTTC.

The CDR3: CASSRESAYGYTF. CDR3 bases: TGCGCCAGCAGCCGGGAATCGGCGTATGGCTACACCTTC. The V and J genes are TRBV4-3 and TRBJ1-2; no definite D call. Trimming removed 4 bases at V and 5 bases at J, with 11 bases between. In germline, CDR1 is LGHNA, CDR2 YSLEER. The CDR3 has 13 amino acids.

The V and J genes are TRBV7-2 and TRBJ1-4; D is possibly TRBD1 (6 bases). Germline CDR1 SGHTA, CDR2 FQGNSA. This CDR3 spans 15 amino acids. V lost 5 bases and J lost 4, with 14 bases in between. The CDR3 DNA follows: TGTGCCAGCAGCGCCGGACAGCCACTTAATGAAAAACTGTTTTTT. Amino acid sequence: CASSAGQPLNEKLFF.

Ten or more counts support this clone. The chain couples TRBV9 to TRBJ1-2, with a tentative D call TRBD1 (6 bases). This CDR3 spans 15 amino acids. CDR1 is SGDLS and CDR2 is YYNGEE in the germline V gene. The germline V and J ends were trimmed by 3 bases and 4 bases, with 16 bases remaining between them. This CDR3 reads CASSESARGVYGYTF. The DNA for the CDR3 is TGTGCCAGCAGCGAGAGTGCCAGGGGTGTCTATGGCTACACCTTC.

The V call is TRBV11-2, the J call TRBJ1-1; TRBD1 might be the D (5 bases). The germline gives CDR1 SGHAT, CDR2 FQNNGV. V was cut by 1 base and J by 11 bases, with 14 bases left in between. CDR3 length: 13 residues. Here the CDR3 DNA reads TGTGCCAGCAGCTTAGCCGGGGGTATCGGCGCTTTCTTT. This encodes CASSLAGGIGAFF.

The CDR3 loop reads CASSLQMGGRGEQYF. CDR3 bases: TGTGCCAGCAGCCTCCAGATGGGCGGGAGGGGCGAGCAGTACTTC. The chain links TRBV7-2 to TRBJ2-7; 9 nucleotides match TRBD2. The CDR3 sequence is 15 residues long. CDR1 and CDR2 from the germline V gene are SGHTA and FQGNSA. The ends lost 5 bases at V and 6 bases at J; junction bases unmatched: 11.

The V gene is TRBV6-6, the J gene TRBJ2-2; D ambiguous. The CDR3 is made up of 12 amino acids. V was shortened by 0 bases and J by 7 bases, with 3 bases between the two germline ends. The V gene's germline CDR1 is MNHNY and CDR2 SVGAGI (reference sequence). CDR3 DNA sequence: TGTGCCAGCAGTTACTCCGACGGGGAGCTGTTTTTT. This encodes CASSYSDGELFF.

This clone was detected ten times or more. CDR3 amino acids: CSVGNPSGAYNEQFF. The CDR3 coding sequence is TGCAGCGTTGGTAATCCTAGCGGAGCTTACAATGAGCAGTTCTTC. The rearrangement uses TRBV29-1 and TRBJ2-1; 7 nucleotides align to TRBD2. The germline V gene encodes CDR1 SQVTM and CDR2 ANQGSEA. The CDR3 spans 15 residues. Trimming removed 4 bases from V and 4 bases from J; junction bases left unmatched: 10.

The chain combines TRBV6-1 with TRBJ1-2, with D unclear. The CDR3 contains 13 residues. With 3 bases removed from V and 4 bases from J, the gap between germline ends came to 9 bases. The germline CDR1 and CDR2 sequences are MNHNS and SASEGT. The CDR3 nucleotides read TGTGCCAGCAGTGAGTCAGGTTCCTATGGCTACACCTTC. Its translation is CASSESGSYGYTF.

V is TRBV28 and J is TRBJ2-3; 9 bases align to TRBD1. The CDR3 length is 14 residues. Germline V lookup: CDR1 MDHEN, CDR2 SYDVKM. Trimming removed 5 bases from V and 6 bases from J; junction bases left unmatched: 6. Here the CDR3 DNA reads TGTGCCAGCAGTCCGCCGGGACAGGGCGATACGCAGTATTTT. Translating gives CASSPPGQGDTQYF.

In its sample, this clone was seen many times. J is TRBJ1-3 and V is TRBV2, with D hard to call. Trimming removed 4 bases at V and 3 bases at J, with 10 bases between. The CDR3 runs to 14 residues. Per the germline V gene, CDR1 is SNHLY and CDR2 is FYNNEI. DNA for the CDR3: TGTGCCAGCAGTGTCCGTAAAAGTGGAAACACCATATATTTT. This sequence encodes CASSVRKSGNTIYF.

The CDR3: CASPGSERKTQYF. The CDR3 DNA is TGTGCCAGCCCCGGATCTGAGAGGAAGACCCAGTACTTC. V usage is TRBV13 and J usage is TRBJ2-5, with D uncertain. The length of the CDR3 is 13 residues. The V end lost 8 bases, the J end lost 6 bases, and 16 bases lay between the germline ends. Looked up from germline, CDR1 is PRHDT and CDR2 is FYEKMQ (reference sequence).

V is TRBV5-6 and J is TRBJ2-6; D unclear. This CDR3 has 14 residues. The V gene lost 4 bases and the J gene lost 1 base, with 6 bases spanning the gap. CDR1 is SGHDT, CDR2 YYEEEE, per germline. In nucleotides, the CDR3 is TGTGCCAGCAGCCCCGAATCTGGGGCCAACGTCCTGACTTTC. It yields the protein CASSPESGANVLTF.

The chain recombines TRBV7-8 with TRBJ1-1; D may be TRBD1 (6 bases). Germline V gives CDR1 SGHVS, CDR2 FQNEAQ. The CDR3 runs 15 residues. Trimming removed 5 bases from V and 1 base from J, with 14 bases in between. For the CDR3, the DNA is TGTGCCAGCAGCCCCCCAACAGGGAAGAACACTGAAGCTTTCTTT. Its protein is CASSPPTGKNTEAFF. Together with reference TRBV7-8 and TRBJ1-1, the CDR3 gives the full variable domain: GAGVSQSPRYKVAKRGQDVALRCDPISGHVSLFWYQQALGQGPEFLTYFQNEAQLDKSGLPSDRFFAERPEGSVSTLKIQRTQQEDSAVYLCASSPPTGKNTEAFFGQGTRLTVV.

V gene TRBV19 combines with J gene TRBJ1-2; D is perhaps TRBD1 (5 bases). Trimming removed 10 bases at V and 2 bases at J, with 14 bases between. The CDR3 has 13 amino acids. CDR1 and CDR2 from the germline V gene are LNHDA and SQIVND (reference sequence). This chain's CDR3 is CATNIGGNYGYTF. The CDR3 DNA sequence: TGTGCCACAAACATTGGGGGAAACTATGGCTACACCTTC.

The chain combines TRBV29-1 with TRBJ2-2; 14 bases are shared with TRBD2. This CDR3 has 15 amino acids. Germline V gene data show CDR1 as SQVTM and CDR2 as ANQGSEA. V trimming: 5 bases; J trimming: 4 bases; junction bases outside the gene matches: 3. The CDR3 region is CSVPGLAGVTGELFF. CDR3 sequence (DNA): TGCAGCGTTCCGGGACTAGCGGGGGTCACCGGGGAGCTGTTTTTT.

This clone was seen only a few times. The genes are TRBV6-1 and TRBJ2-6; D gene unclear. Germline CDR1 reads MNHNS; CDR2 reads SASEGT. This CDR3 has 13 amino acids. Trimming removed 5 bases from V and 4 bases from J, with 6 bases in between. Here the CDR3 reads CASSFSGANVLTF. The CDR3 nucleotides read TGTGCCAGCAGTTTCTCCGGGGCCAACGTCCTGACTTTC.

This clone was observed at least ten times. The chain combines TRBV4-1 with TRBJ1-1; 7 nucleotides line up with TRBD1. The CDR3 sequence is 14 residues long. J was trimmed by 7 bases and V by 4 bases; bases with no gene match: 9. Germline CDR1 MGHRA, CDR2 YSYEKL. CDR3 amino acids: CASSLSPTGVEAFF. Here the CDR3 DNA reads TGCGCCAGCAGCCTCTCGCCAACAGGGGTTGAAGCTTTCTTT.

The rearrangement links TRBV11-2 to TRBJ1-4; 8 bases map to TRBD1. The junction had 5 bases not matched to a gene; V was cut back by 2 bases and J by 9 bases. The CDR3 consists of 14 residues. Germline-derived CDR1 and CDR2 are SGHAT and FQNNGV. The CDR3 loop is CASSLPGGGKKLFF. The CDR3 bases are TGTGCCAGCAGCTTACCAGGGGGCGGTAAAAAACTGTTTTTT. Full variable domain (rest looked up from reference TRBV11-2 and TRBJ1-4): EAGVAQSPRYKIIEKRQSVAFWCNPISGHATLYWYQQILGQGPKLLIQFQNNGVVDDSQLPKDRFSAERLKGVDSTLKIQPAKLEDSAVYLCASSLPGGGKKLFFGSGTQLSVL.